This TCR beta chain derives from a study of cytomegalovirus exposure and HLA in healthy donors (dated by TCRdb to 2015 to 2018). Concerning the study at large: According to an earlier analysis of several hundred of the donors, about 179 million T cells yielded roughly 110 million unique TCR beta sequences and 250 to 350 Gb of sequence data. The aim of the study was to test whether cataloging public T cell receptors could identify signatures of past pathogen exposure. Rather than using new phenotypic data, the later analysis identified candidate immune exposures from TCR beta sequences and from how often those sequences occurred across donors. In a later analysis, previously published TCR beta repertoires from fewer than 750 donors were re-analyzed and high-resolution HLA genotyping was added so that TCR occurrence patterns could be studied. Every repertoire in the discovery cohort had been generated on one and the same sequencing platform. The study profiled the T cell repertoires of about 720 subjects by immunosequencing and related them to cytomegalovirus serostatus. HLA typing covered class I and class II loci at four-digit resolution. Of the 300 to 500 genotyped donors, 80% to 90% were placed in the genetic ancestry cluster associated with self-reported Caucasian donors. The number of typed donors differed by locus: roughly 629-640 for A, B, C, DRB1 and DQB1; some 540 for DQA1; approximately 600 for DPA1; and some 470 for DPB1. An early release that covered fewer than 750 HLA-typed donors contained approximately 300 gigabases of sequencing data and about 93 million unique TCR sequences. The study combined high-throughput TCR immunosequencing, statistical association of individual TCRs with disease status, and machine learning to predict cytomegalovirus infection status. Among a few hundred genotyped donors of the cohort, an average of roughly 240,000 unique TCR beta nucleotide sequences were sequenced per donor, around a sixth of them non-productive. A separate validation cohort of about 110 different subjects was used in addition to the approximately 700-subject first cohort. An earlier analysis of some 500 of the donors used high-throughput TCR beta sequencing to judge whether each TCR beta V gene segment behaved as functional or pseudogenic. In a later genetic analysis, genome-wide SNP genotypes for 398 of the 666 donors were used, and that subset was treated as a discovery cohort. Donor age, sex, ethnicity and CMV serostatus were compiled alongside the repertoire data. A few DR-DQ haplotypes were treated as single units for association and clustering because of strong linkage in the cohort. General study outcomes and caveats: Correlated functional status among segregating V segments might reflect linkage disequilibrium, but an unknown experimental factor could not be ruled out. Most TCR sequences were observed very rarely across donors, whereas some public TCRs were present in many individuals. Because the 87-base-pair reads could not distinguish some IMGT-functional V segments, including TRBV6-2 and TRBV6-3, those segments were excluded. A further reported finding was that TCR beta sequences accurately predicted the HLA-A and HLA-B alleles for most subjects in the first cohort. Only TCR beta chains were sequenced in this cohort, and the absence of alpha or paired-chain data limited detectable features. Roughly uniform sequencing depth across donors was assumed in presence/absence analyses, although this assumption may not hold. In vitro tests confirmed that three of the cytomegalovirus-associated TCR beta chains recognize cytomegalovirus antigens. Because counts were too low, seventeen rarely observed V segments, including chromosome 9 orphons, were excluded from the earlier analysis of some 590 of the donors. The sequencing pipeline was judged likely to have produced a cluster of highly shared sequence variants as a technical artifact. In an earlier analysis of roughly 560 of the donors, most TCR beta V segments were observed in productive rearrangements about 87% or about 30% of the time, broadly matching IMGT annotations. In a later genetic analysis, fewer N-insertions in productive TCRs were reported among donors in an Asian-associated ancestry cluster than the approximately 670-donor mean. Because some donors lacked HLA typing at each locus, the association tests relied only on the typed subset. In both the original and validation cohorts, the classifier was reported to diagnose cytomegalovirus status with high specificity and sensitivity. The study listed around 160 TCR beta chains as associated with cytomegalovirus. In a later analysis, 16,951 TCR beta sequences were associated with specific HLA alleles at a false discovery rate of 0.05. In a later analysis, the rate of TCR association differed among HLA loci, with DRB1 alleles having the most associated TCRs and HLA-C alleles having the fewest. Immune exposure information for the cohort was limited to CMV serostatus. In a later genetic analysis, a missense DCLRE1C variant was associated with V-gene and J-gene trimming of TCR beta chains, and the association was replicated in an independent cohort. In a later analysis, HLA-associated TCR beta chains were found to be more clonally expanded and to have lower generation probabilities than equally common non-associated chains. Several of the top co-occurrence clusters appeared to be linked to parvovirus B19, influenza, CMV and Epstein-Barr virus, according to a later analysis. Most CMV-associated TCR beta chains appeared to be HLA-restricted in a later analysis, and the HLA associations seemed to be driven largely by CMV exposure. It was suggested by the authors that the approach could potentially be generalized to other disease states and immunological phenotypes. Assigning TCR associations to individual alleles was difficult when HLA alleles, especially DR and DQ, strongly co-occurred.

The method behind the library was the immunoSEQ multiplex PCR assay. For the multiplex PCR, a mixture combining 60 forward primers for TCR Vbeta segments and 13 reverse primers for TCR Jbeta segments was used. The CDR3 region of rearranged TCR beta genes was amplified from genomic DNA with a multiplex PCR assay. On the Illumina HiSeq System, the amplified TCR beta libraries were sequenced as 87-base-pair reads. Per the original workflow: A later analysis counted approximately 74 million unique TCR beta chains across the 650 to 700 repertoires, and some 11 million of these chains were shared by at least two donors. Raw reads were error-corrected and collapsed into unique sequences by a nearest-neighbor algorithm in which closely related sequences were merged to remove PCR and sequencing errors. To assign V, D and J gene segments, CDR3 sequences were aligned to IMGT reference sequences. For a sequence to be retained, a match of at least six nucleotides was required to both a V gene segment and a J gene segment. A rearrangement counted as productive if the CDR3 had no stop codons and remained in frame with V and J, and every other rearrangement counted as non-productive. CDR3 was defined by IMGT convention, running from the second conserved V-encoded cysteine to the conserved J-encoded phenylalanine. In an earlier analysis of 550 to 650 of the donors, sequences lacking an unambiguous match to a single V gene segment were excluded. An earlier analysis of a few hundred of the donors classified V segments as functional when productive rearrangements were above 56.7% and as segregating when the standard deviation between donors was above 5%. A statistical classification framework was built for diagnosing cytomegalovirus status from the catalog of TCR beta chain sequences. V and J gene assignment, in a later analysis, came from comparing TCR nucleotide sequences with IMGT/GENE-DB human TR gene sequences. The TCRdist pipeline was used in a later analysis to assign CDR3 sequences and most-parsimonious VDJ recombination scenarios. A later analysis defined each TCR beta chain by its CDR3 amino acid sequence plus V-gene family, and excluded reads lacking a unique V-gene family. To address suspected cross-contamination and a sequencing artifact, a later analysis removed over 500 highly shared, low-generation-probability nucleotide sequences. In a later analysis, a clonal expansion index for each public chain was calculated from normalized within-repertoire ranks of inferred template counts. In a later analysis, generation probabilities were computed using a VDJ recombination model fitted to out-of-frame rearrangements, and the results were checked against IGoR. In a later analysis, TCR-TCR, TCR-HLA and TCR-CMV co-occurrence was scored with hypergeometric tests, and a repertoire-size bias correction was applied to TCR pairs. To estimate false discovery rates, a later analysis permuted the HLA or CMV assignments 20 times. In a later analysis, co-occurring TCRs were grouped using DBSCAN, with TCRdist sequence similarity added in when clustering inside HLA-allele-positive subsets. Repertoires with fewer than 30,000 or more than 120,000 public chains were left out of co-occurrence clustering, as were five repertoires with anomalous nucleotide sharing. The immuneACCESS repertoire file appears here via TCRdb, limited to in-frame rearrangements. These files lack a portion of the clones; in checked studies, under half of the deficit traces to unresolved V genes, and the cause of the others is not known. D and trimming come from the DNA, and the V and J calls and clone size come from that table. Across this sample there are about 130,000 clones, with 83% seen only once. The ten largest clones take up over 15% of the sample.

To note about this clone: Its antigen is currently not known. Per-nucleotide qualities are absent, and no much larger clonotype sits a single base away.

The germline V gene sets CDR1 to MGHRA and CDR2 to YSYEKL. From the cysteine through the phenylalanine, the CDR3 covers 16 amino acids. The read is trimmed to its CDR3 DNA, 48 bases read in frame from base 1. V is trimmed back by 1 base and J by 7 bases, and the junction contains 9 bases that no gene match accounts for. The cohort comprised approximately 700 healthy bone marrow donors. Cohort members were all nominally healthy when sampled, although unrecorded immune exposures were likely present. The donor was CMV seropositive and belonged to the group of 250 to 300 seropositive cohort members. Each donor provided a peripheral blood sample, and peripheral blood mononuclear cells were used for TCR beta sequencing. The Qiagen DNeasy Blood Extraction Kit was used to extract genomic DNA from the blood cell samples.

Sequences were obtained from PBMCs. The chain is encoded by TRBV4-1 joined to TRBJ1-4; a stretch of 7 junction bases matches TRBD1. The source is a man between 18 and 35 years old in good health and CMV-seropositive. The CDR3 protein: CASSQADRVGGEKLFF. The DNA sequence follows: TGCGCCAGCAGCCAAGCTGACAGGGTGGGGGGTGAAAAACTGTTTTTT.